This TCR beta chain stems from a study of blood T cell repertoires in COVID-19. At the level of the study: The United States, Italy and Spain provided the acute and convalescent COVID-19 samples. PBMCs, B-cell-depleted T cells, or T cells were the source of the cDNA or gDNA that made up the material.

Per the study methods: By means of reference gene primer amplification, nucleated cell counts were estimated. Repertoires were generated with immunoSEQ multiplex PCR, while TCRdb's copy carries only in-frame clones and drops some. V and J calls and clone size are as listed in that table; D and trimming were resolved from the DNA. The table has 50,000 to 75,000 clones, approximately 80% seen once. V lost 3 bases and J lost 0, with 12 bases in between. This CDR3 has 15 amino acids. Germline V gene lookup returns CDR1 SGDLS and CDR2 YYNGEE. The source material was peripheral blood. The rearrangement links TRBV9 to TRBJ1-1; D possibly corresponds to TRBD1 (6 bases). This sequence originates from a man in his sixties with acute or convalescent COVID-19. CDR3 amino acids: CASSEAGDMNTEAFF. CDR3 DNA: TGTGCCAGCAGCGAAGCAGGGGATATGAACACTGAAGCTTTCTTT.